This T cell receptor beta chain was identified in a study of control samples from healthy donors and cancer patients. Germline CDR1 and CDR2: SGHAT and FQNNGV. The CDR3 spans 16 residues. V gave up 4 bases and J gave up 5 bases; unmatched junction bases: 11. Method: immunoSEQ multiplex PCR; TCRdb's copy keeps in-frame clones and lacks some. The profile shows 100,000 to 150,000 clones, just under 90% of them singletons. The specimen sequenced was PBMCs. The gene calls are TRBV11-2 and TRBJ2-5; 9 nucleotides match TRBD2. This TCR came from a man aged 45-65 years with head and neck cancer. CDR3 amino acids: CASSSGIAGVWETQYF. CDR3 DNA: TGTGCCAGCAGCTCCGGAATAGCGGGAGTATGGGAGACCCAGTACTTC.